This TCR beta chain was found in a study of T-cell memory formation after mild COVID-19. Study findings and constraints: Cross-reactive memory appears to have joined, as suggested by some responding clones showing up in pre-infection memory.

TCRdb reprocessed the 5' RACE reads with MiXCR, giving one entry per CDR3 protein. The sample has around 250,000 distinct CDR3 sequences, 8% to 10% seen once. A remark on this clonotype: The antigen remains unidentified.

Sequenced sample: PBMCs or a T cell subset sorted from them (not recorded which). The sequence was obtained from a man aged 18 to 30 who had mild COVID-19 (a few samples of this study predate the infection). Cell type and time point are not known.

The DNA for the CDR3 is TGTGCCAGCTCACCACCGGGTGCAGGATCGGGCACAGATACGCAGTATTTT. Its protein is CASSPPGAGSGTDTQYF. V and J are TRBV18 and TRBJ2-3, with unresolved D. V was cut by 0 bases and J by 1 base, with 14 bases left in between. The CDR3 sequence is 17 residues long. Germline CDR1 is KGHSH and CDR2 is LQKENI. The whole variable domain, filled in from reference TRBV18 and TRBJ2-3, reads NAGVMQNPRHLVRRRGQEARLRCSPMKGHSHVYWYRQLPEEGLKFMVYLQKENIIDESGMPKERFSAEFPKEGPSILRIQQVVRGDSAAYFCASSPPGAGSGTDTQYFGPGTRLTVL.